The rows below give T cell receptor beta chains drawn from one sample of a study of blood T cell repertoires in COVID-19. Some clones are missing from TCRdb's copy, which holds only in-frame ones; the method was immunoSEQ multiplex PCR. The sample consists of about 140,000 clones, around 83% of them appearing once. Sequencing was performed on peripheral blood. The receptors were sampled from a young man with COVID-19, enrolled during active disease. Each CDR3 is given without its conserved first and last residue. Fields, in order: V gene, CDR3 protein.

V gene: TRBV18; CDR3 protein: ASSTETGSMEAF
V gene: TRBV7-9; CDR3 protein: ASSILVTKKTGAETQY
V gene: TRBV4-2; CDR3 protein: ASSQEIGLAGDQY
V gene: TRBV19; CDR3 protein: ASSPWTSGKGELF
V gene: TRBV4-2; CDR3 protein: ASSQELAGVREQY
V gene: TRBV10-3; CDR3 protein: AIKSNEDTIY
V gene: TRBV4-1; CDR3 protein: ASSQDHGQTEAF
V gene: TRBV6-2/TRBV6-3; CDR3 protein: ASSPTGLAGGNTGELF
V gene: TRBV9; CDR3 protein: ASSASPGGAVAGELF
V gene: TRBV15; CDR3 protein: ATSRRTGRDEQF
V gene: TRBV11-1; CDR3 protein: ASSASGNRNEQF
V gene: TRBV19; CDR3 protein: ASSPSVGTEAF
V gene: TRBV28; CDR3 protein: ASITEWSNTEAF
V gene: TRBV28; CDR3 protein: ASSFRGGRSGELF
V gene: TRBV27; CDR3 protein: ASSFSGTGARGYGYT
V gene: TRBV19; CDR3 protein: ASSMENYEQY
V gene: TRBV18; CDR3 protein: ASSPGLEGQNIQY
V gene: TRBV11-2; CDR3 protein: ASSSMDRGRNEQY
V gene: TRBV7-3; CDR3 protein: ASSPCDSEYEQY
V gene: TRBV29-1; CDR3 protein: SATRLANTGELF
V gene: TRBV6-5; CDR3 protein: ASSYRTGNSPLH
V gene: TRBV10-3; CDR3 protein: AISEKLPLGTGFNEQF
V gene: TRBV2; CDR3 protein: ASSERGGDYGYT
V gene: TRBV28; CDR3 protein: ASSWTDSPLH
V gene: TRBV29-1; CDR3 protein: STRAGDYGYT
V gene: TRBV6-2/TRBV6-3; CDR3 protein: ASSVGQGVFKQY
V gene: TRBV10-3; CDR3 protein: AISVTGQGETEAF
V gene: TRBV5-4; CDR3 protein: ASSFPAGGGTDTQY
V gene: TRBV27; CDR3 protein: ASSFEGRLAHSYNEQF
V gene: TRBV18; CDR3 protein: ASSLSGGYNEQF
V gene: TRBV19; CDR3 protein: ASSFRGSSGNTIY
V gene: TRBV7-7; CDR3 protein: ASSTGQRTGELF
V gene: TRBV6-5; CDR3 protein: ASSYRPGDPYEQY
V gene: TRBV5-4; CDR3 protein: ASSPGGGDTEAF
V gene: TRBV27; CDR3 protein: ASSFRTGLDTGELF
V gene: TRBV7-6; CDR3 protein: ASSSQTSGRWYNEQF
V gene: TRBV11-2; CDR3 protein: ASSPPNSGTGELF
V gene: TRBV19; CDR3 protein: ASTTQIAYEQY
V gene: TRBV4-2; CDR3 protein: ASSQDRERREQY
V gene: TRBV7-9; CDR3 protein: ASSSLAGGPRSYNEQF
V gene: TRBV5-1; CDR3 protein: ASSPGGSSYEQY
V gene: TRBV14; CDR3 protein: ASSQDLGLRGSYNEQF
V gene: TRBV11-2; CDR3 protein: ASTPWAANTGELF
V gene: TRBV4-3; CDR3 protein: ASSQDSTSYNEQF
V gene: TRBV6-4; CDR3 protein: ASSDSSSGSHEQF
V gene: TRBV29-1; CDR3 protein: SVEGLAGESYNEQF
V gene: TRBV14; CDR3 protein: ASSHRRDMDTEAF
V gene: TRBV29-1; CDR3 protein: SVPGDPTDTQY
V gene: TRBV14; CDR3 protein: ASSQFEGAETQY
V gene: TRBV7-9; CDR3 protein: ASSYSGRGNEQF
V gene: TRBV6-1; CDR3 protein: ASSELIQGIYEQY
V gene: TRBV28; CDR3 protein: ASTTPLGGEFTDTQY
V gene: TRBV19; CDR3 protein: ASTSGQGRGELF